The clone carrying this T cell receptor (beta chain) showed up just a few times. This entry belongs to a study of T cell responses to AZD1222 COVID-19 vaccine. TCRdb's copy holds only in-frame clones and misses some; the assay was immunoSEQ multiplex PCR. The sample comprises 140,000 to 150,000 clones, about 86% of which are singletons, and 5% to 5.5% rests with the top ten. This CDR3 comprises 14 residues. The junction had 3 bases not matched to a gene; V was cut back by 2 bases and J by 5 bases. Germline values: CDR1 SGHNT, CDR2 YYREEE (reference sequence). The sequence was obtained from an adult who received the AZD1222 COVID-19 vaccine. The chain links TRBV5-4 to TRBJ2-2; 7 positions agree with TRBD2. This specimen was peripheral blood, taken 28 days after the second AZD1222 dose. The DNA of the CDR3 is TGTGCCAGCAGCTTTGGGGGGGGGACCGGGGAGCTGTTTTTT. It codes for CASSFGGGTGELFF.